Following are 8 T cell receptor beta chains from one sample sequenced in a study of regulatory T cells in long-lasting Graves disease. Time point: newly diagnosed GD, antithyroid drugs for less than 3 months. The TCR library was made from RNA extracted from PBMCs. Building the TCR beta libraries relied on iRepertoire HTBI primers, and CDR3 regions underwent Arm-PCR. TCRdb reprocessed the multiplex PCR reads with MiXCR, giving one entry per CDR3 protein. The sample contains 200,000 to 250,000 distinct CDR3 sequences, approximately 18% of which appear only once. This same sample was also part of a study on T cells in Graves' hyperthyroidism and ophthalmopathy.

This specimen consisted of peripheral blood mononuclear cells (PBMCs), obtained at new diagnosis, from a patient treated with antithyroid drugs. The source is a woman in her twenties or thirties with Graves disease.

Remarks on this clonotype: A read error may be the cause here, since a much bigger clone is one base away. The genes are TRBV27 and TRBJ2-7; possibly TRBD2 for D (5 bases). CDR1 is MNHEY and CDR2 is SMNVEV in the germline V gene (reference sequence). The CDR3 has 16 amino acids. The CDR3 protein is CANSLGGLTPFYEQYF. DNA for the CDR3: TGTGCCAACAGTTTAGGAGGCCTCACCCCATTCTACGAGCAGTACTTC.

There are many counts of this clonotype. The CDR3 is CASSLGGSKVEQFF. CDR3 sequence (DNA): TGTGCCAGCAGCTTGGGGGGGAGTAAGGTTGAGCAGTTCTTC. The V gene is TRBV5-6, the J gene TRBJ2-1; perhaps D is TRBD1 or TRBD2 (5 bases each). CDR1 and CDR2 from the germline V gene are SGHDT and YYEEEE. V was clipped by 0 bases and J by 9 bases, with 13 bases between them. The CDR3 covers 14 residues.

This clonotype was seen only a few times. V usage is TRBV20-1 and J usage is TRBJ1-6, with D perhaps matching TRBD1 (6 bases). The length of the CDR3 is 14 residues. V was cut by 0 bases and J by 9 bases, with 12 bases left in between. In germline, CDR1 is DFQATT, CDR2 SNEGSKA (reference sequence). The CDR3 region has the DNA TGCAGTGCTAGAGAGACAGGCCGGGGTTCACCCCTCCACTTT. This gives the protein CSARETGRGSPLHF.

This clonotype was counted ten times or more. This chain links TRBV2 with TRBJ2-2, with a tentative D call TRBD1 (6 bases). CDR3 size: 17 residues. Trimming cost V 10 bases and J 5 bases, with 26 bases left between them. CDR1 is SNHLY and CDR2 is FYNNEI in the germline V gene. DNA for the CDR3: TGTGCCATCTCCTCACGCGCCGGGACACCTAGGACCGGGGAGCTGTTTTTT. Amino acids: CAISSRAGTPRTGELFF.

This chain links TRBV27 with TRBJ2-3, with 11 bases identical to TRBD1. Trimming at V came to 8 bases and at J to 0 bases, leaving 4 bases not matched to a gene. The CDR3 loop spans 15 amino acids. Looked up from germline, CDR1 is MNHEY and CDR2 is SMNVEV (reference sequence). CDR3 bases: TGTGCCAGCGCGGACAGGGGGCTAAGCACAGATACGCAGTATTTT. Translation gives CASADRGLSTDTQYF.

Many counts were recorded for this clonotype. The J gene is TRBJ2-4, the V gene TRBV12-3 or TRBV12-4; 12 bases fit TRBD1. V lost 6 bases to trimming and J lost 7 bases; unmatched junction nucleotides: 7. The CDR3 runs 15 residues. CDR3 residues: CASSPPGTGGNIQYF. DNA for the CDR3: TGTGCCAGCAGCCCCCCCGGGACAGGGGGCAACATTCAGTACTTC.

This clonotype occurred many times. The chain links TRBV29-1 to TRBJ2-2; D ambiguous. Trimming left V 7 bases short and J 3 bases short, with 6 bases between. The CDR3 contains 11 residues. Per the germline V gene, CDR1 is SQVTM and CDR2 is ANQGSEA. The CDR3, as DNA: TGCAGCGGTGGAGACACCGGGGAGCTGTTTTTT. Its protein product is CSGGDTGELFF.

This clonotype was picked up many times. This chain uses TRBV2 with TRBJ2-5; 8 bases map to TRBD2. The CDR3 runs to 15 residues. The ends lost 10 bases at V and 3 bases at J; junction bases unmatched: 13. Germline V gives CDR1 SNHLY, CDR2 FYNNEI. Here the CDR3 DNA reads TGTGCCACCCTACGGCGGAGCGGGAGTAAAGAGACCCAGTACTTC. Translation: CATLRRSGSKETQYF.